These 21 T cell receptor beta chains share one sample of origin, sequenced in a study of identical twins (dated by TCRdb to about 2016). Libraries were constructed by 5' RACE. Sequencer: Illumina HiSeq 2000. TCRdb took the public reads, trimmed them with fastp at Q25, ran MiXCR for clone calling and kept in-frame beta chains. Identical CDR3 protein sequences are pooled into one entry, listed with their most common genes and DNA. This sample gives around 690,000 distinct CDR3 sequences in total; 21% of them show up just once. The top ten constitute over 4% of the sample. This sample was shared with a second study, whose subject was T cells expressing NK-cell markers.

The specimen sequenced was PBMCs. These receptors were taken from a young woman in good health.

This CDR3 is CSASLASGRAVGIEQFF. Written as DNA, the CDR3 is TGCAGTGCTAGCCTTGCTAGCGGGAGGGCCGTAGGTATTGAGCAGTTCTTC. The chain links TRBV20-1 to TRBJ2-1, with TRBD2 identical over 12 bases. In germline, CDR1 is DFQATT, CDR2 SNEGSKA (reference sequence). The CDR3 length is 17 residues. With V trimmed by 3 bases and J by 9 bases, 15 bases remained unmatched.

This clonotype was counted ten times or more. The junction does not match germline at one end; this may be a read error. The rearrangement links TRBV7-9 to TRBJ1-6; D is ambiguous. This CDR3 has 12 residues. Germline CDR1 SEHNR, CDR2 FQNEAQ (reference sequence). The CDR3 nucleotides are TGTGCCAGCAGCTTAGGTGAACAAGCCCCTTTTTTT. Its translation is CASSLGEQAPFF.

CDR3 nucleotides: TGCAGTGCTAGACGGACAGGGGAAGATACGCAGTATTTT. Translating gives CSARRTGEDTQYF. J is TRBJ2-3 and V is TRBV20-1, with 9 positions matching TRBD1. J lost 5 bases, V lost 2 bases, and 2 bases had no gene match. Germline V lookup: CDR1 DFQATT, CDR2 SNEGSKA (reference sequence). There are 13 residues in the CDR3.

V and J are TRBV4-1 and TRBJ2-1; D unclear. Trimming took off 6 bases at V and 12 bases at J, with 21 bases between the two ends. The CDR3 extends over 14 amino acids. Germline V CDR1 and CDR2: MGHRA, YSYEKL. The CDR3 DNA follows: TGCGCCAGCAGGGGGATGAAAGCCCCCCTTGGGCAGTTCTTC. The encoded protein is CASRGMKAPLGQFF.

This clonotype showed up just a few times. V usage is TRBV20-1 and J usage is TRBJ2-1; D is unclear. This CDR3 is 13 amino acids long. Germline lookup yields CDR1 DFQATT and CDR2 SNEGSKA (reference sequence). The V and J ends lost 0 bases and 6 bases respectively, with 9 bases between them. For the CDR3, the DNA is TGCAGTGCTAGAGACGGACGGGTCAATGAGCAGTTCTTC. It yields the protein CSARDGRVNEQFF.

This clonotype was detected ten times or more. The CDR3 spells CASSSTGGPYNEQFF. The DNA for the CDR3 is TGTGCCAGCAGCTCGACAGGGGGGCCTTACAATGAGCAGTTCTTC. V usage is TRBV5-6 and J usage is TRBJ2-1, with 9 bases lining up with TRBD1. V was clipped by 3 bases and J by 4 bases; unmatched bases: 5. Germline V gives CDR1 SGHDT, CDR2 YYEEEE. The CDR3 extends over 15 amino acids.

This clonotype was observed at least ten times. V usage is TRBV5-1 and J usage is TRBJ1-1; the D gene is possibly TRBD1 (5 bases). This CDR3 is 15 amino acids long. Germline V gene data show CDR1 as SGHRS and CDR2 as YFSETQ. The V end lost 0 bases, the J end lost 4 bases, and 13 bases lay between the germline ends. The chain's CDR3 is CASSLEGVLPTEAFF. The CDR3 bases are TGCGCCAGCAGCTTGGAAGGGGTCCTCCCCACTGAAGCTTTCTTT.

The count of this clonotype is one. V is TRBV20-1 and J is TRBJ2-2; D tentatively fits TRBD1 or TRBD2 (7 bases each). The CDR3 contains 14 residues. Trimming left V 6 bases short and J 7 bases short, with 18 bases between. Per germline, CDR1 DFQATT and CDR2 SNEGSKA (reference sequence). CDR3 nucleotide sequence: TGCAGTGCCCAGGGGGAGGGGACGGGCGGGGAGCTGTTTTTT. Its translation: CSAQGEGTGGELFF.

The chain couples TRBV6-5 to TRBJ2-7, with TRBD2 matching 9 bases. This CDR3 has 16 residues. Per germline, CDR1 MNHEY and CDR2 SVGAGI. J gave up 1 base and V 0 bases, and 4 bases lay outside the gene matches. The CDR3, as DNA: TGTGCCAGCAGTTACTCGACTAGCGGATCGTCCTACGAGCAGTACTTC. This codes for CASSYSTSGSSYEQYF.

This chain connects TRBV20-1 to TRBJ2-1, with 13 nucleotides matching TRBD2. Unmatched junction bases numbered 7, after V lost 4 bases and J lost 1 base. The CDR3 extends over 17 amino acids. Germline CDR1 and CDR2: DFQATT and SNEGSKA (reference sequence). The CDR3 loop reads CSAKGTSGGVSYNEQFF. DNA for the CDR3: TGCAGTGCTAAAGGCACTAGCGGGGGGGTATCCTACAATGAGCAGTTCTTC.

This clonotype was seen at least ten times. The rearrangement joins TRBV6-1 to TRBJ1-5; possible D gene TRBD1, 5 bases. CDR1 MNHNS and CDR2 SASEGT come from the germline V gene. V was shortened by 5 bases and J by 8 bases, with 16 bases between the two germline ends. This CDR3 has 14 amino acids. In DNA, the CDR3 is TGTGCCAGCAGTAAAAGGGGAGGGTGGGAGCCCCAGCATTTT. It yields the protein CASSKRGGWEPQHF.

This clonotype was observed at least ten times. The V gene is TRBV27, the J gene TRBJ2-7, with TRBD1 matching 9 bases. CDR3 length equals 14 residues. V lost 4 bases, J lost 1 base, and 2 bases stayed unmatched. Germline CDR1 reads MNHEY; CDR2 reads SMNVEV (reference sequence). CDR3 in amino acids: CASSSQGASYEQYF. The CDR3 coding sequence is TGTGCCAGCAGTTCACAGGGGGCATCCTACGAGCAGTACTTC.

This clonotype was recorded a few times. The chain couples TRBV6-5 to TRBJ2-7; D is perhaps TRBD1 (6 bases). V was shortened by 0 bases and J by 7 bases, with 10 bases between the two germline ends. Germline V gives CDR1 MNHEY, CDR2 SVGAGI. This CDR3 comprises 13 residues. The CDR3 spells CASSYSEGGEQYF. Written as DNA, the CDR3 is TGTGCCAGCAGTTACTCGGAAGGGGGAGAGCAGTACTTC.

The DNA of the CDR3 is TGTGCCAGCAGCTTGCCTTTGGGTAGCGTGAACCCCTACGAGCAGTACTTC. Encoded protein: CASSLPLGSVNPYEQYF. This rearrangement joins TRBV5-8 to TRBJ2-7, with D possibly being TRBD2 (5 bases). This CDR3 comprises 17 residues. Germline loops: CDR1 SGHTS, CDR2 YDEGEE. Trimming cost V 1 base and J 2 bases, with 19 bases left between them.

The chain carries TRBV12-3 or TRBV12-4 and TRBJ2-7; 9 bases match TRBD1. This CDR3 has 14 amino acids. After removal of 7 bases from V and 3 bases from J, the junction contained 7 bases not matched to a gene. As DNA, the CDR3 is TGTGCCAGCATCCCGGGACAGGGTAACTACGAGCAGTACTTC. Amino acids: CASIPGQGNYEQYF.

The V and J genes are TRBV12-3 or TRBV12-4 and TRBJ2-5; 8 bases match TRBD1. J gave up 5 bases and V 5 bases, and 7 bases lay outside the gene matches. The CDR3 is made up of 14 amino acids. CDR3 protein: CASSRAGGDETQYF. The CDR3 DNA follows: TGTGCCAGCAGTAGGGCAGGGGGCGATGAGACCCAGTACTTC.

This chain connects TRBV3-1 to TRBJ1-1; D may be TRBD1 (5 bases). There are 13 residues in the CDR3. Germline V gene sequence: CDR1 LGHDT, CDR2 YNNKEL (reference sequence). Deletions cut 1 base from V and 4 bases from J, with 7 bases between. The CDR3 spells CASSQGGSTEAFF. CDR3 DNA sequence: TGTGCCAGCAGCCAAGGGGGCAGCACTGAAGCTTTCTTT.

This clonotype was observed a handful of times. The DNA of the CDR3 is TGCAGCGTTGAAGGTGGACAGGGTCTATACAATGAGCAGTTCTTC. Protein product: CSVEGGQGLYNEQFF. This chain uses TRBV29-1 with TRBJ2-1; 8 nucleotides line up with TRBD1. The CDR3 consists of 15 residues. Germline V lookup: CDR1 SQVTM, CDR2 ANQGSEA. The V segment lost 1 base and the J segment 4 bases; nucleotides outside the gene matches: 6.

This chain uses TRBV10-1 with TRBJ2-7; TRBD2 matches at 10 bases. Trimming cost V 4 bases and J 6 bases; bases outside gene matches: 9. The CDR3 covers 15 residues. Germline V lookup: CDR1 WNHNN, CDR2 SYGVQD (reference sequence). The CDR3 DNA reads TGCGCCAGCAGTGGGACTAGCGGTTCCTATAGCGAGCAGTACTTC. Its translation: CASSGTSGSYSEQYF.

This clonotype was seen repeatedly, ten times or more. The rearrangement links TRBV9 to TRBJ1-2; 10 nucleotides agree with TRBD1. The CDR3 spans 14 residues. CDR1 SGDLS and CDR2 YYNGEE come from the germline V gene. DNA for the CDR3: TGTGCAAGTCAGCGGGGACAGGGGAACTATGGCTACACCTTC. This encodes CASQRGQGNYGYTF.

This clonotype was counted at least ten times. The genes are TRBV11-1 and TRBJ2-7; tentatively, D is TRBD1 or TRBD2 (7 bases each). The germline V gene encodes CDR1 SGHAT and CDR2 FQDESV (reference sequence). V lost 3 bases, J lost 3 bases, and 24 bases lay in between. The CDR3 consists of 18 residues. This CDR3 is CASSFMTRGAGGHYEQYF. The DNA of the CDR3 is TGTGCCAGCAGCTTTATGACTCGGGGGGCAGGGGGTCACTACGAGCAGTACTTC.